The sequence of this TCR beta chain was determined in a study of T cells in localized non-small cell lung cancer. Remarks on this clone: Its specificity is unknown.

General observations from the study: Turning up in adjacent lung were a median roughly 60 of the top 100 tumor clones.

The data were produced by immunoSEQ multiplex PCR, yet TCRdb's version contains in-frame clones alone and is incomplete. The sample records about 1,800 clones, approximately 21% being singletons. Sequenced material: normal lung tissue next to the tumor, taken before any cancer treatment. This sequence originates from a woman aged 40 to 75 with stage I lung adenocarcinoma.

The CDR3 spells CASTSGPRGTYEQYF. CDR3 bases: TGTGCCTCCACCAGCGGGCCGCGGGGGACCTACGAGCAGTACTTC. The gene calls are TRBV19 and TRBJ2-7; the match to TRBD2 covers 7 bases. Per germline, CDR1 LNHDA and CDR2 SQIVND (reference sequence). There are 15 residues in the CDR3. The V segment lost 11 bases and the J segment 2 bases; nucleotides outside the gene matches: 15.